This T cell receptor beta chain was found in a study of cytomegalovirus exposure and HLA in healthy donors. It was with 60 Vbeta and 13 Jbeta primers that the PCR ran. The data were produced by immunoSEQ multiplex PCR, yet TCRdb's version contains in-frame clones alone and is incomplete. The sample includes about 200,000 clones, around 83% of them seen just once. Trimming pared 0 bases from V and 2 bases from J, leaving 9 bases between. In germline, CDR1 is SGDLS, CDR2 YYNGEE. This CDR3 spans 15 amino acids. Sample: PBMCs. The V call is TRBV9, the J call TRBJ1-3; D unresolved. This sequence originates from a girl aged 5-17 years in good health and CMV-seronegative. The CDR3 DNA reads TGTGCCAGCAGCGTAGAAGGAGGGACTGGAAACACCATATATTTT. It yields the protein CASSVEGGTGNTIYF.